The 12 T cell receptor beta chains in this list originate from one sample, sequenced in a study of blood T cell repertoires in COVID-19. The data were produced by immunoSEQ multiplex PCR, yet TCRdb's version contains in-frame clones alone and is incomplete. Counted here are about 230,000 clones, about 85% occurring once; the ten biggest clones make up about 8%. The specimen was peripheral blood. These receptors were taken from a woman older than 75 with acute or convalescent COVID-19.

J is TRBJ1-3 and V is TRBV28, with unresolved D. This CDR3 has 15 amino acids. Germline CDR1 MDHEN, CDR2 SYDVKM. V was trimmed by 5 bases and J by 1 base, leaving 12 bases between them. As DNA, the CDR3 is TGTGCCAGCAGTCAGAACCGCGGATCTGGAAACACCATATATTTT. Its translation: CASSQNRGSGNTIYF.

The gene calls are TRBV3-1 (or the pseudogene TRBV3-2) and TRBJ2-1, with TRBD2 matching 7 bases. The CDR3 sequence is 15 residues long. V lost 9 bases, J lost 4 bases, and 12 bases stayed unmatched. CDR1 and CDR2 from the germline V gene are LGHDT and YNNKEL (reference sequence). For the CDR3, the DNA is TGTGCCAGTTCAGCGGGCGGGAGCGTTTACAATGAGCAGTTCTTC. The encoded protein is CASSAGGSVYNEQFF.

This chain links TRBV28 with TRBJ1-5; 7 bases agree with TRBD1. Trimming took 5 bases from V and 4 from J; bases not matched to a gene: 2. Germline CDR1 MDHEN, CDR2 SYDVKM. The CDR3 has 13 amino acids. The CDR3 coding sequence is TGTGCCAGCAGTACCAGGGGGAATCAGCCCCAGCATTTT. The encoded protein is CASSTRGNQPQHF.

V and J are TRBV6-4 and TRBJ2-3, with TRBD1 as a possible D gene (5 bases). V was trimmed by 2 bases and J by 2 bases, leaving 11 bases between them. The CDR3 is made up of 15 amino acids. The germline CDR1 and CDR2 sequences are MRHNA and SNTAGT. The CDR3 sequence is CASSDAGLDTDTQYF. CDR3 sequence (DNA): TGTGCCAGCAGTGACGCAGGGCTGGACACAGATACGCAGTATTTT.

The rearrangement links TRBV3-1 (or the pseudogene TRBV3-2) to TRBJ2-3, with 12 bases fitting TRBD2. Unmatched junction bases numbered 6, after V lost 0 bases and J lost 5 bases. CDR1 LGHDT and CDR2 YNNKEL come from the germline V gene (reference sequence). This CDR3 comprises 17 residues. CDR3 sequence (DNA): TGTGCCAGCAGCCAAGATTGGTCTAGCGGGGGGGGAGATACGCAGTATTTT. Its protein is CASSQDWSSGGGDTQYF.

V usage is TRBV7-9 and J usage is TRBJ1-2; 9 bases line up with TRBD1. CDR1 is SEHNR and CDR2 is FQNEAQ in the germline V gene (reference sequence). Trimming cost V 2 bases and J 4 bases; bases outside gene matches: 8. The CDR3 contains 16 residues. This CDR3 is CASSLKGGGQGYGYTF. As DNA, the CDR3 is TGTGCCAGCAGCTTAAAGGGCGGGGGACAGGGCTATGGCTACACCTTC.

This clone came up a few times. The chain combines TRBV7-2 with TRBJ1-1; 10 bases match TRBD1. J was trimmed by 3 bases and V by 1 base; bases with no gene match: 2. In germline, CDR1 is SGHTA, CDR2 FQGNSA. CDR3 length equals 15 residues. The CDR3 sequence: CASSLDGTGDTEAFF. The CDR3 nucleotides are TGTGCCAGCAGCTTAGATGGGACAGGGGACACTGAAGCTTTCTTT.

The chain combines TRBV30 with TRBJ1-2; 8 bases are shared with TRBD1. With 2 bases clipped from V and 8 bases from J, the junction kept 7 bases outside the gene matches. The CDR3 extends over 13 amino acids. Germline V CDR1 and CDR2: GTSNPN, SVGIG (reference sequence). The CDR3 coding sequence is TGTGCCTGGAGTCCAGACAGGGGAGTCGGCTACACCTTC. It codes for CAWSPDRGVGYTF.

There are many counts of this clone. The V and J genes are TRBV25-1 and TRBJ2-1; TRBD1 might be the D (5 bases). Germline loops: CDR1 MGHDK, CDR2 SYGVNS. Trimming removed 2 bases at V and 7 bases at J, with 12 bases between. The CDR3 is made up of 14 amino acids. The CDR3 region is CASSEAGRFNEQFF. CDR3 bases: TGTGCCAGCAGTGAAGCAGGGCGATTTAATGAGCAGTTCTTC. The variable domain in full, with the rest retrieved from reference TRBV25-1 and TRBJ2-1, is EADIYQTPRYLVIGTGKKITLECSQTMGHDKMYWYQQDPGMELHLIHYSYGVNSTEKGDLSSESTVSRIRTEHFPLTLESARPSHTSQYLCASSEAGRFNEQFFGPGTRLTVL.

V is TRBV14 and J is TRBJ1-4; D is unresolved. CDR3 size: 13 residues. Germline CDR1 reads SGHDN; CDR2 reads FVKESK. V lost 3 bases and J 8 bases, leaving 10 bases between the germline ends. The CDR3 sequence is CASSHNRREKLFF. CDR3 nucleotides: TGTGCCAGCAGCCATAACAGACGCGAAAAACTGTTTTTT. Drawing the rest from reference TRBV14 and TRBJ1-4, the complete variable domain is EAGVTQFPSHSVIEKGQTVTLRCDPISGHDNLYWYRRVMGKEIKFLLHFVKESKQDESGMPNNRFLAERTGGTYSTLKVQPAELEDSGVYFCASSHNRREKLFFGSGTQLSVL.

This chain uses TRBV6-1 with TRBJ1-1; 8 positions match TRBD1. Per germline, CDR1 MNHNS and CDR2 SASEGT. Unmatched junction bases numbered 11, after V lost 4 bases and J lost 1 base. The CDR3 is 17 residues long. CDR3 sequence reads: CASSARGPAKWNTEAFF. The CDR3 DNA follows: TGTGCCAGCAGTGCCAGGGGGCCGGCGAAATGGAACACTGAAGCTTTCTTT.

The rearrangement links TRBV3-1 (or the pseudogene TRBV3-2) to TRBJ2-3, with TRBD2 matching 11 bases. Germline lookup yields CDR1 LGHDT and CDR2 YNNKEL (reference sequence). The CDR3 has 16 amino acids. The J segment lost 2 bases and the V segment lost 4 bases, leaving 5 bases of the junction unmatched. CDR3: CASSPLAGGPTDTQYF. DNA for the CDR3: TGTGCCAGCAGCCCGTTAGCGGGAGGGCCCACAGATACGCAGTATTTT.